The following is a T cell receptor beta chain sequence with its context. Repertoires were generated with immunoSEQ multiplex PCR, while TCRdb's copy carries only in-frame clones and drops some. This table has more than 250,000 clones, 75% to 90% appearing once. Seattle participants joined during active infection and were tracked over time. The data originate from a study of blood T cell repertoires in COVID-19. V lost 10 bases to trimming and J lost 0 bases; unmatched junction nucleotides: 9. This CDR3 has 15 residues. Germline V gene lookup returns CDR1 LNHDA and CDR2 SQIVND (reference sequence). Source material: peripheral blood. The V gene is TRBV19, the J gene TRBJ2-1, with 7 bases aligning to TRBD2. This TCR was recovered from a woman aged 50 to 60 with COVID-19, enrolled during active disease. The CDR3, as DNA: TGTGCCACCCGGGGGGAGGGGACCTCCTACAATGAGCAGTTCTTC. This encodes CATRGEGTSYNEQFF.